This passage covers 6 T cell receptor beta chains from one sample sequenced in a study of cytomegalovirus exposure and HLA in healthy donors. In the PCR, 60 Vbeta and 13 Jbeta primers were used. Produced via immunoSEQ multiplex PCR; TCRdb's table is partial and in-frame only. The data show about 46,000 clones, and the top ten clones hold about 1.2%. The sequencing input was PBMCs. These receptors were taken from a woman aged 40 to 50 in good health and CMV-seronegative.

The chain has TRBV2 and TRBJ2-5, with D maybe TRBD1 (6 bases). This CDR3 region has 13 residues. Germline CDR1 is SNHLY and CDR2 is FYNNEI. V lost 5 bases to trimming and J lost 5 bases, with 12 bases between them. CDR3 sequence reads: CASSQQGWETQYF. Here the CDR3 DNA reads TGTGCCAGCAGTCAACAGGGTTGGGAGACCCAGTACTTC.

V and J are TRBV6-1 and TRBJ2-7, with D maybe TRBD1 (7 bases). V lost 4 bases and J lost 2, with 15 bases in between. Germline V lookup: CDR1 MNHNS, CDR2 SASEGT. The CDR3 covers 15 residues. The CDR3 spells CASSGRQGGPYEQYF. The CDR3 DNA reads TGTGCCAGCAGTGGCCGCCAGGGGGGTCCCTACGAGCAGTACTTC.

The chain combines TRBV28 with TRBJ2-3, with a weak D call TRBD2 (5 bases). There are 14 residues in the CDR3. Germline assignment: CDR1 MDHEN and CDR2 SYDVKM. V lost 7 bases and J 0 bases, leaving 11 bases between the germline ends. CDR3 bases: TGTGCCAGCATTGTGAGCGGAAGCACAGATACGCAGTATTTT. As protein: CASIVSGSTDTQYF.

The chain joins TRBV28 to TRBJ2-1; 7 nucleotides agree with TRBD1. This CDR3 has 16 residues. The germline gives CDR1 MDHEN, CDR2 SYDVKM. Trimming at V came to 6 bases and at J to 2 bases, leaving 10 bases not matched to a gene. This CDR3 reads CASRSPRDRAYNEQFF. The CDR3 nucleotides read TGTGCCAGCAGAAGCCCCCGGGACAGAGCCTACAATGAGCAGTTCTTC.

The chain links TRBV2 to TRBJ2-7; 9 nucleotides agree with TRBD1. Germline CDR1 SNHLY, CDR2 FYNNEI. CDR3 size: 14 residues. J lost 2 bases, V lost 6 bases, and 5 bases had no gene match. As DNA, the CDR3 is TGTGCCAGCAGACCGGGACAGGGTACCTACGAGCAGTACTTC. Translation: CASRPGQGTYEQYF.

This rearrangement joins TRBV25-1 to TRBJ2-7; D is unclear. The CDR3 has 14 amino acids. V lost 6 bases to trimming and J lost 0 bases, with 12 bases between them. Germline CDR1 is MGHDK and CDR2 is SYGVNS. The CDR3 spells CASRPSGSSYEQYF. The CDR3 DNA reads TGTGCCAGCAGGCCGTCGGGTAGCTCCTACGAGCAGTACTTC.